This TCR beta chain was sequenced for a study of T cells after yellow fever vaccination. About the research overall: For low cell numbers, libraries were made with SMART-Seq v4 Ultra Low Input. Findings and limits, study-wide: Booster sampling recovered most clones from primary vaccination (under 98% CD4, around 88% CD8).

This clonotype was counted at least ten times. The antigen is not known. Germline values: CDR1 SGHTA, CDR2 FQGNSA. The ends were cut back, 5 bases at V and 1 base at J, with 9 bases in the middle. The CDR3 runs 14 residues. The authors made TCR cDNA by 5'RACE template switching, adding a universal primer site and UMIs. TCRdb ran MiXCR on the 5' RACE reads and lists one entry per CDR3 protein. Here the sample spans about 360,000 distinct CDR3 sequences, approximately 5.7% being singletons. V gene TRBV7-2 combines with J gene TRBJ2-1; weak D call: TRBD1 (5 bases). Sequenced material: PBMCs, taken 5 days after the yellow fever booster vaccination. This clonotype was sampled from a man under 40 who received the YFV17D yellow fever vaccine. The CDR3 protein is CASSTRQSYNEQFF. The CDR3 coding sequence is TGTGCCAGCAGCACCCGACAGTCCTACAATGAGCAGTTCTTC.